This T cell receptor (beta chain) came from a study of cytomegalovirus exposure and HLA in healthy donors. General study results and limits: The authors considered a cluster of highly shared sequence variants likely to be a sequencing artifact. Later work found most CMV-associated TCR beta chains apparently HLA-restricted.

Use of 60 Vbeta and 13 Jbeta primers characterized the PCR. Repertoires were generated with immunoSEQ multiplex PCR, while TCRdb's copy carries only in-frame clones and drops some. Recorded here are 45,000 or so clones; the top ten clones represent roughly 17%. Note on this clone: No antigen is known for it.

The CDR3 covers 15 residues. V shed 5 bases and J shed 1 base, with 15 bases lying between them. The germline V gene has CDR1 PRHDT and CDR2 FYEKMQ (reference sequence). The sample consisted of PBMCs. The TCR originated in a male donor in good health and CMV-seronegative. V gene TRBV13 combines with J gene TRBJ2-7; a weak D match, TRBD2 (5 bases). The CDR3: CASSPANRGSYEQYF. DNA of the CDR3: TGTGCCAGCAGCCCAGCCAACCGAGGGTCCTACGAGCAGTACTTC. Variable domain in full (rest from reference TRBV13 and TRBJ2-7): AAGVIQSPRHLIKEKRETATLKCYPIPRHDTVYWYQQGPGQDPQFLISFYEKMQSDKGSIPDRFSAQQFSDYHSELNMSSLELGDSALYFCASSPANRGSYEQYFGPGTRLTVT.